This T cell receptor beta chain was sequenced in a study of blood T cell repertoires in COVID-19. Study information: COVID-19 samples collected from the United States, Italy and Spain covered acute and convalescent phases. From T cells, B-cell-depleted T cells, or PBMCs came the material, which was cDNA or gDNA.

V gave up 2 bases and J gave up 2 bases; unmatched junction bases: 2. The CDR3 runs to 16 residues. Per germline, CDR1 MNHNS and CDR2 SASEGT. Per the study methods: Reference gene primer amplification yielded estimated nucleated cell counts. Method: immunoSEQ multiplex PCR; TCRdb's copy keeps in-frame clones and lacks some. The DNA was the basis for D and trimming; V, J and clone size are from that table. The data contain roughly 200,000 clones, 86% of them singletons. The TCR sequence derives from a man aged 40-49 years with acute COVID-19. The V gene is TRBV6-1, the J gene TRBJ2-3; 12 bases are a match to TRBD2. Material for sequencing was PBMCs or T cells enriched from blood (not recorded which). CDR3 sequence (DNA): TGTGCCAGCAGTGAACCTAGCGGGAGGGTCACAGATACGCAGTATTTT. This codes for CASSEPSGRVTDTQYF.